This T cell receptor (beta chain) was obtained from a study of Tregs in tolerant kidney transplant recipients. Points from the study as a whole: Expanding Tregs on activated donor B cells appeared to best identify donor-specific TCRbeta clones.

Sequencing was performed with immunoSEQ multiplex PCR; in TCRdb, only in-frame clones are kept and a portion is missing. The sample records about 240,000 clones, about 80% being singletons. CDR1 is SEHNR and CDR2 is FQNEAQ in the germline V gene (reference sequence). The CDR3 spans 15 residues. Trimming took 4 bases from V and 2 from J, leaving 12 bases between them. CD4+CD25+CD127- Tregs, CD4+CD25- non-Tregs, CD4 and CD8 cells were sorted. Notes on this clone: The target antigen is unknown.

The sequenced sample was CD4+ T cells from blood. The gene calls are TRBV7-9 and TRBJ1-3; D may be TRBD1 (5 bases). This sequence originates from a human donor in good health. The CDR3 protein is CASSSDRDPGNTIYF. CDR3 in DNA: TGTGCCAGCAGCTCCGACCGGGACCCTGGAAACACCATATATTTT.